The clone carrying this T cell receptor (beta chain) was seen a handful of times. MiXCR, run by TCRdb on the 5' RACE reads, gives a single entry per CDR3 protein. The profile covers roughly 70,000 distinct CDR3 sequences, with less than 20% appearing a single time and approximately 5.2% taken by the ten largest. The data were taken from a study of HIV-infected patients and healthy controls. The CDR3 has 15 residues. Trimming cost V 2 bases and J 4 bases, with 11 bases left between them. Germline lookup yields CDR1 SEHNR and CDR2 FQNEAQ (reference sequence). The clonotype was recovered from a human donor in good health. The V call is TRBV7-9, the J call TRBJ2-2, with D possibly being TRBD2 (5 bases). The material sequenced was CD4+ T cells from blood. The CDR3, as DNA: TGTGCCAGCAGCTTAACCGGCAGCGGCACCGGGGAGCTGTTTTTT. Its translation is CASSLTGSGTGELFF.